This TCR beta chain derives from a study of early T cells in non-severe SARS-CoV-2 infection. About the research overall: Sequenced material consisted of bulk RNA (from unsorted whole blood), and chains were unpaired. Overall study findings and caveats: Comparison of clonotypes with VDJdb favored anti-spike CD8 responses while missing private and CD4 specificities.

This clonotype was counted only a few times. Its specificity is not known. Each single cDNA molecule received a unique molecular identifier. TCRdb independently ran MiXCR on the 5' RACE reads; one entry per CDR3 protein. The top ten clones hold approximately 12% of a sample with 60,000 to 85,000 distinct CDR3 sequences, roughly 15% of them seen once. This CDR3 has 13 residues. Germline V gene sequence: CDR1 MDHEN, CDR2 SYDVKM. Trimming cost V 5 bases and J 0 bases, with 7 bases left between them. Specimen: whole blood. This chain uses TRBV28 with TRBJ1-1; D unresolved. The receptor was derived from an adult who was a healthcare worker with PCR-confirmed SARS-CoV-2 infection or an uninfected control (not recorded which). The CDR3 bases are TGTGCCAGCAGTGCCGGGGTGAACACTGAAGCTTTCTTT. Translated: CASSAGVNTEAFF.